The 31 T cell receptor beta chains below all came from one sample that was sequenced in a study of T cells in Graves' hyperthyroidism and ophthalmopathy. Template material for amplifying TCR beta CDR3 regions consisted of RNA transcripts. TCR CDR3 underwent first-round RT-PCR with the HTBI primer set. TCRdb re-called the multiplex PCR reads through MiXCR, storing one row per CDR3 protein. The sample holds 370,000 or so distinct CDR3 sequences; 25% are singletons and the top ten take about 70%. The sample was blood. Every receptor here comes from a man in his fifties or sixties with Graves' hyperthyroidism.

This chain joins TRBV3-1 and TRBJ2-2, with 8 bases aligning to TRBD2. CDR3 length: 14 residues. CDR1 is LGHDT, CDR2 YNNKEL, per germline (reference sequence). V was clipped by 8 bases and J by 3 bases; unmatched bases: 5. The CDR3 DNA sequence: TGTGCCAGCGGGAAAGCGGGAGACACCGGGGAGCTGTTTTTT. It yields the protein CASGKAGDTGELFF.

This clonotype was detected only a few times. The chain employs TRBV12-3 or TRBV12-4 and TRBJ2-1; 7 bases fit TRBD1. V trimming: 2 bases; J trimming: 4 bases; junction bases outside the gene matches: 5. This CDR3 is built from 15 residues. CDR3 sequence (DNA): TGTGCCAGCAGTTTACCGACAGGGTTTTACAATGAGCAGTTCTTC. Its protein product is CASSLPTGFYNEQFF.

This clonotype was seen many times. The J gene is TRBJ1-1, the V gene TRBV3-1; unclear D gene. The length of the CDR3 is 16 residues. Trimming took 1 base from V and 9 from J, leaving 21 bases between them. Germline lookup yields CDR1 LGHDT and CDR2 YNNKEL (reference sequence). For the CDR3, the DNA is TGTGCCAGCAGCCAAGGAAATAGCCTCCAGAGGTTGAAAGCTTTCTTT. It specifies CASSQGNSLQRLKAFF. The whole variable domain, remainder taken from reference TRBV3-1 and TRBJ1-1, is DTAVSQTPKYLVTQMGNDKSIKCEQNLGHDTMYWYKQDSKKFLKIMFSYNNKELIINETVPNRFSPKSPDKAHLNLHINSLELGDSAVYFCASSQGNSLQRLKAFFGQGTRLTVV.

Worth noting for this clonotype: Since a much larger clone is just one base distant, this may be a read error. This chain links TRBV2 with TRBJ2-3; D call uncertain. The CDR3 runs 13 residues. Germline loops: CDR1 SNHLY, CDR2 FYNNEI. V was cut by 5 bases and J by 2 bases, with 8 bases left in between. CDR3 region: CASSRLNTDTQYF. The CDR3 bases are TGTGCCAGCAGTCGCCTTAACACAGATACGCAGTATTTT.

This clonotype has a handful of counts. This chain uses TRBV6-5 with TRBJ1-2; no reliable D call. This CDR3 is built from 13 residues. The germline CDR1 and CDR2 sequences are MNHEY and SVGAGI. The V end lost 2 bases, the J end lost 5 bases, and 9 bases lay between the germline ends. The CDR3: CASSYEGLYGYTF. DNA of the CDR3: TGTGCCAGCAGTTACGAAGGACTTTATGGCTACACCTTC.

This chain links TRBV15 with TRBJ2-7; a possible D gene is TRBD2 (6 bases). V was pared by 6 bases and J by 2 bases, with 11 bases between. The CDR3 consists of 13 residues. Germline CDR1 reads LNHNV; CDR2 reads YYDKDF (reference sequence). This chain's CDR3 is CATRAGPTYEQYF. The DNA for the CDR3 is TGTGCCACCAGAGCGGGTCCCACCTACGAGCAGTACTTC.

The rearrangement uses TRBV15 and TRBJ2-2, with a tentative D call TRBD2 (6 bases). Germline loops: CDR1 LNHNV, CDR2 YYDKDF (reference sequence). CDR3 length: 16 amino acids. Deletions cut 3 bases from V and 1 base from J, with 12 bases between. The CDR3 here is CATSSLGLENTGELFF. CDR3 in DNA: TGTGCCACCAGCAGCCTGGGACTTGAGAACACCGGGGAGCTGTTTTTT.

V and J are TRBV11-2 and TRBJ2-2; D gene ambiguous. There are 15 residues in the CDR3. V was pared by 3 bases and J by 1 base, with 9 bases between. Germline V gene data show CDR1 as SGHAT and CDR2 as FQNNGV. The CDR3 DNA reads as TGTGCCAGCAGCTTGATTAAAGGGAACACCGGGGAGCTGTTTTTT. Protein: CASSLIKGNTGELFF.

The chain links TRBV27 to TRBJ2-1, with 8 bases fitting TRBD2. CDR3 length: 16 residues. The V gene end was trimmed by 10 bases and the J gene end by 8 bases; junction bases not matched to a gene: 19. Germline V gene lookup returns CDR1 MNHEY and CDR2 SMNVEV (reference sequence). The CDR3 sequence is CATRHTGTRVDYEQFF. For the CDR3, the DNA is TGTGCCACACGACATACGGGGACTAGGGTCGATTATGAGCAGTTCTTC.

This clonotype was detected ten times or more. V and J are TRBV6-1 and TRBJ2-3; 8 nucleotides line up with TRBD2. Trimming removed 5 bases from V and 1 base from J; junction bases left unmatched: 5. CDR3 length: 15 residues. CDR1 MNHNS and CDR2 SASEGT come from the germline V gene. The CDR3 DNA is TGTGCCAGCAGTTATAGCGGGACGCGCACAGATACGCAGTATTTT. It yields the protein CASSYSGTRTDTQYF.

This clonotype was seen more than once but under ten times. The chain is built from TRBV28 and TRBJ2-2; D possibly corresponds to TRBD2 (5 bases). Between the trimmed V and J ends, which lost 4 bases and 3 bases, there was a span of 12 bases. The CDR3 is 15 amino acids. Germline V lookup: CDR1 MDHEN, CDR2 SYDVKM. The CDR3 DNA is TGTGCCAGCAGTTCCACCAGCGGATACACCGGGGAGCTGTTTTTT. Its translation: CASSSTSGYTGELFF.

In this sample, this clonotype turned up many times. The chain recombines TRBV12-3 or TRBV12-4 with TRBJ2-5; maybe TRBD2 (6 bases). Trimming stripped 5 bases from V and 1 base from J, with 14 bases between. The CDR3 spans 15 residues. The CDR3 loop is CASSLPGSGQETQYF. CDR3 nucleotides: TGTGCCAGCAGTCTTCCCGGGAGTGGCCAAGAGACCCAGTACTTC.

This clonotype was picked up many times. The rearrangement uses TRBV7-3 and TRBJ2-3; D is possibly TRBD2 (5 bases). V was trimmed by 2 bases and J by 0 bases, leaving 9 bases between them. This CDR3 has 15 residues. Germline assignment: CDR1 SGHTA and CDR2 FQGTGA. DNA of the CDR3: TGTGCCAGCAGCTTAGGACTGGATAGCACAGATACGCAGTATTTT. Its translation is CASSLGLDSTDTQYF. The entire variable domain, with the rest obtained from reference TRBV7-3 and TRBJ2-3, is as follows: GAGVSQTPSNKVTEKGKYVELRCDPISGHTALYWYRQSLGQGPEFLIYFQGTGAADDSGLPNDRFFAVRPEGSVSTLKIQRTERGDSAVYLCASSLGLDSTDTQYFGPGTRLTVL.

This clonotype was seen more than once but under ten times. As DNA, the CDR3 is TGTGCCAGCAGCGTCGGGGGGATGAACACTGAAGCTTTCTTT. Protein product: CASSVGGMNTEAFF. The J gene is TRBJ1-1, the V gene TRBV7-2; perhaps TRBD1 as D (5 bases). This CDR3 spans 14 amino acids. Germline V CDR1 and CDR2: SGHTA, FQGNSA. V was trimmed by 5 bases and J by 0 bases, leaving 10 bases between them.

This clonotype occurred a few times. This chain uses TRBV12-3 or TRBV12-4 with TRBJ2-2; 10 nucleotides align to TRBD1. Losses at the gene ends were 10 bases for V and 0 bases for J; bases not matched to a gene: 8. This CDR3 is 16 amino acids long. DNA of the CDR3: TGTGCCATCCCTCGACAGGGGGCCTCGAACACCGGGGAGCTGTTTTTT. Its translation: CAIPRQGASNTGELFF.

This clonotype was observed a few times. CDR3 sequence: CASSEVYQETQYF. The CDR3 DNA sequence: TGTGCCAGCAGTGAAGTGTATCAAGAGACCCAGTACTTC. This chain connects TRBV6-1 to TRBJ2-5, with D uncertain. The CDR3 loop spans 13 amino acids. Germline values: CDR1 MNHNS, CDR2 SASEGT. V dropped 1 base and J dropped 2 bases, with 5 bases sitting between them.

Many counts were recorded for this clonotype. This sequence joins TRBV29-1 and TRBJ1-1; D is unresolved. The CDR3 is 12 amino acids. Germline V gives CDR1 SQVTM, CDR2 ANQGSEA. Trimming shortened V by 7 bases and J by 8 bases, and 17 bases separated the two germline ends. The CDR3 protein is CSGAREREEAFF. The DNA of the CDR3 is TGCAGCGGGGCCCGGGAGCGGGAGGAAGCTTTCTTT.

This clonotype turned up a few times. The chain joins TRBV11-3 to TRBJ2-3, with 8 bases that match TRBD2. Germline V CDR1 and CDR2: SGHNT, YENEEA. J gave up 5 bases and V 4 bases, and 5 bases lay outside the gene matches. The CDR3 is 14 residues long. The CDR3 nucleotides are TGTGCCAGCAGCTCCGGGACTAGTGGAGATACGCAGTATTTT. This translates into CASSSGTSGDTQYF.

The chain joins TRBV9 to TRBJ1-2, with D perhaps matching TRBD1 (6 bases). CDR1 and CDR2 (germline): SGDLS, YYNGEE. The CDR3 is made up of 14 amino acids. The ends were cut back, 3 bases at V and 3 bases at J, with 12 bases in the middle. Written as DNA, the CDR3 is TGTGCCAGCAGCGCCCAAGGGGGATACTATGGCTACACCTTC. Translated, it gives CASSAQGGYYGYTF.

The rearrangement uses TRBV6-2 or TRBV6-3 and TRBJ2-5; the D is unclear. Trimming left V 0 bases short and J 0 bases short, with 11 bases between. Germline CDR1 is MNHEY and CDR2 is SVGEGT. The CDR3 extends over 16 amino acids. CDR3 sequence (DNA): TGTGCCAGCAGTTACTCCTTAGAGCACGACCAAGAGACCCAGTACTTC. Encoded protein: CASSYSLEHDQETQYF.

This clonotype was observed many times. This sequence joins TRBV6-1 and TRBJ2-1; 11 bases match TRBD2. Germline V gene lookup returns CDR1 MNHNS and CDR2 SASEGT. The CDR3 consists of 15 residues. V lost 8 bases and J lost 7; bases outside the gene matches: 10. The CDR3 DNA reads as TGTGCCAGCGGACCACTAGCGGGAGACGAAAATGAGCAGTTCTTC. The encoded protein is CASGPLAGDENEQFF.

The rearrangement joins TRBV18 to TRBJ1-2; D uncertain. This CDR3 has 11 amino acids. With 4 bases removed from V and 8 bases from J, the gap between germline ends came to 8 bases. Germline loops: CDR1 KGHSH, CDR2 LQKENI. CDR3 sequence (DNA): TGTGCCAGCTCACGAGGATCCGGCTACACCTTC. As protein: CASSRGSGYTF. Supplemented by reference TRBV18 and TRBJ1-2, the full variable domain reads NAGVMQNPRHLVRRRGQEARLRCSPMKGHSHVYWYRQLPEEGLKFMVYLQKENIIDESGMPKERFSAEFPKEGPSILRIQQVVRGDSAAYFCASSRGSGYTFGSGTRLTVV.

The sample holds many counts of this clonotype. The chain carries TRBV30 and TRBJ2-1, with D perhaps matching TRBD2 (6 bases). Trimming pared 3 bases from V and 10 bases from J, leaving 10 bases between. Per germline, CDR1 GTSNPN and CDR2 SVGIG (reference sequence). The CDR3 extends over 11 amino acids. The CDR3 DNA follows: TGTGCCTGGAGCCCGAGCGGGGAGCAGTTCTTC. Translating gives CAWSPSGEQFF.

Only a few counts were recorded for this clonotype. The chain employs TRBV27 and TRBJ1-1; no clear D. V dropped 3 bases and J dropped 0 bases, with 11 bases sitting between them. CDR1 MNHEY and CDR2 SMNVEV come from the germline V gene (reference sequence). CDR3 length: 15 residues. The CDR3 protein is CASSLAAAMNTEAFF. DNA of the CDR3: TGTGCCAGCAGTTTGGCGGCAGCCATGAACACTGAAGCTTTCTTT.

This chain uses TRBV20-1 with TRBJ2-3; 12 bases are a match to TRBD2. J lost 4 bases, V lost 1 base, and 3 bases had no gene match. Germline V gives CDR1 DFQATT, CDR2 SNEGSKA (reference sequence). This CDR3 is built from 15 residues. The CDR3 sequence: CSARGSSGRADTQYF. CDR3 nucleotide sequence: TGCAGTGCTAGAGGATCTAGCGGGAGGGCAGATACGCAGTATTTT.

CDR3 loop: CASSEQGQGALSNQPQHF. CDR3 nucleotide sequence: TGTGCCAGCAGTGAACAGGGACAGGGGGCTTTGAGCAATCAGCCCCAGCATTTT. V gene TRBV6-1 combines with J gene TRBJ1-5, with TRBD1 identical over 12 bases. The CDR3 extends over 18 amino acids. Trimming took 2 bases from V and 1 from J; bases not matched to a gene: 6. CDR1 is MNHNS and CDR2 is SASEGT in the germline V gene.

The chain links TRBV6-1 to TRBJ1-5; D remains unclear. The V end was cut by 6 bases, the J end by 2 bases, with 8 bases between. Germline-derived CDR1 and CDR2 are MNHNS and SASEGT. The CDR3 covers 13 residues. This CDR3 is CASRDPGNQPQHF. The CDR3 DNA reads as TGTGCCAGCAGGGACCCTGGCAATCAGCCCCAGCATTTT.

This clonotype was detected a few times. This rearrangement joins TRBV4-1 to TRBJ2-5; D is ambiguous. CDR1 MGHRA and CDR2 YSYEKL come from the germline V gene. Trimming left V 4 bases short and J 5 bases short, with 14 bases between. CDR3 length: 14 amino acids. The CDR3 nucleotides read TGCGCCAGCAGCCCCCCCCCCCCGAGGGAGACCCAGTACTTC. As protein: CASSPPPPRETQYF.

V usage is TRBV3-1 and J usage is TRBJ1-2; a weak D match, TRBD1 (5 bases). The germline V gene has CDR1 LGHDT and CDR2 YNNKEL (reference sequence). Trimming took 2 bases from V and 4 from J, leaving 11 bases between them. The CDR3 spans 14 residues. In DNA, the CDR3 is TGTGCCAGCAGCCAATTGGGGCAGACCTATGGCTACACCTTC. It yields the protein CASSQLGQTYGYTF.

The table lists this clonotype with a few counts. This chain uses TRBV19 with TRBJ2-7; D possibly matches TRBD1 or TRBD2 (6 bases each). The ends were cut back, 0 bases at V and 9 bases at J, with 15 bases in the middle. Germline CDR1 LNHDA, CDR2 SQIVND (reference sequence). This CDR3 comprises 14 residues. CDR3 bases: TGTGCCAGTAGTATAGACGAGGGGGGCCAGGGGCAGTACTTC. Protein product: CASSIDEGGQGQYF.

This clonotype was detected only a few times. The chain is built from TRBV10-2 and TRBJ2-5; TRBD2 matches 7 bases. The length of the CDR3 is 13 residues. In germline, CDR1 is WSHSY, CDR2 SAAADI. V dropped 6 bases and J dropped 1; count of bases not matched to a gene: 2. CDR3: CASRASGQETQYF. CDR3 coding DNA: TGCGCCAGCAGAGCTAGCGGCCAAGAGACCCAGTACTTC.